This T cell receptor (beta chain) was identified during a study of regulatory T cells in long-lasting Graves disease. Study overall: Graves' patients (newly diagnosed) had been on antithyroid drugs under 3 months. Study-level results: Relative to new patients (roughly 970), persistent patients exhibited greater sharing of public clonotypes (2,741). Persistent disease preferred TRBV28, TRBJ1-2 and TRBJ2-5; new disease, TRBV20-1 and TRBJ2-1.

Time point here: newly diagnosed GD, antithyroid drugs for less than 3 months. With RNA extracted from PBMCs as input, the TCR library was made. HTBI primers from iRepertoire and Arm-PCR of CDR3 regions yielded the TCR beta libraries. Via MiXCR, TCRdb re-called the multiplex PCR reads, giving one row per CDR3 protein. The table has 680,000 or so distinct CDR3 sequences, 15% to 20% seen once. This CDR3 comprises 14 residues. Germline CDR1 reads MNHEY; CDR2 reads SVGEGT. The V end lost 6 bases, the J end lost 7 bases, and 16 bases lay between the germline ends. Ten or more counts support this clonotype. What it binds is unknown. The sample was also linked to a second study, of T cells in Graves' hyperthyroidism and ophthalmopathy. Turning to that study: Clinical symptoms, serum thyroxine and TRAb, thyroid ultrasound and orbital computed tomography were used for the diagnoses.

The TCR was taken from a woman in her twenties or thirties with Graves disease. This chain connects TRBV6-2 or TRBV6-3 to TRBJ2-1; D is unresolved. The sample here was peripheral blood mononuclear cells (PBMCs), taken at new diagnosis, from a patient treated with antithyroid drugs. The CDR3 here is CASRGPARWNEQFF. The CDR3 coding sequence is TGTGCCAGCAGGGGCCCAGCGAGGTGGAATGAGCAGTTCTTC.